A single sample gave rise to the 21 T cell receptor beta chains below, sequenced in a study of shared clonotypes between healthy human individuals. TCRdb's copy holds only in-frame clones and misses some; the assay was immunoSEQ multiplex PCR. This table holds some 500,000 clones, more than 95% found once. Sequencing used naive CD4+ T cells sorted from blood. Subset here: CD45RA+ positively selected. Receptors were obtained from a young woman in good health.

CDR3 nucleotides: TGCGCCAGCAGCCCCACGAGGGGGCAGGACACTGAAGCTTTCTTT. As protein: CASSPTRGQDTEAFF. This chain links TRBV5-1 with TRBJ1-1, with 7 bases that match TRBD1. There are 15 residues in the CDR3. With V trimmed by 4 bases and J by 3 bases, 9 bases remained unmatched. Germline V lookup: CDR1 SGHRS, CDR2 YFSETQ.

This chain connects TRBV19 to TRBJ2-1, with TRBD2 matching 14 bases. CDR3 length: 19 residues. The germline V gene has CDR1 LNHDA and CDR2 SQIVND (reference sequence). V dropped 3 bases and J dropped 0; count of bases not matched to a gene: 7. CDR3 sequence: CASSIGTSGSPSSYNEQFF. CDR3 in DNA: TGTGCCAGTAGTATCGGGACTAGCGGGAGCCCTAGCTCCTACAATGAGCAGTTCTTC.

J is TRBJ2-7 and V is TRBV14; unclear D gene. Deletions cut 1 base from V and 2 bases from J, with 3 bases between. There are 12 residues in the CDR3. Germline CDR1 is SGHDN and CDR2 is FVKESK. CDR3 DNA: TGTGCCAGCAGCCAAGGACCCTACGAGCAGTACTTC. Amino acids: CASSQGPYEQYF. Using reference TRBV14 and TRBJ2-7 for the parts outside the CDR3, the full variable domain is EAGVTQFPSHSVIEKGQTVTLRCDPISGHDNLYWYRRVMGKEIKFLLHFVKESKQDESGMPNNRFLAERTGGTYSTLKVQPAELEDSGVYFCASSQGPYEQYFGPGTRLTVT.

J is TRBJ1-5 and V is TRBV28; D gene ambiguous. Trimming took off 3 bases at V and 4 bases at J, with 16 bases between the two ends. This CDR3 is built from 16 residues. Germline assignment: CDR1 MDHEN and CDR2 SYDVKM. The CDR3 is CASSFLVSAQNQPQHF. The DNA of the CDR3 is TGTGCCAGCAGTTTTCTAGTCAGCGCTCAAAATCAGCCCCAGCATTTT.

This chain joins TRBV5-4 and TRBJ2-1, with D tentatively TRBD2 (5 bases). CDR1 and CDR2 from the germline V gene are SGHNT and YYREEE (reference sequence). V lost 4 bases and J 0 bases, leaving 8 bases between the germline ends. The CDR3 is 14 amino acids. Written as DNA, the CDR3 is TGTGCCAGCAGCCCTCGGGGCTCCTACAATGAGCAGTTCTTC. Translation: CASSPRGSYNEQFF.

The sample holds one count of this clone. This chain joins TRBV7-2 and TRBJ2-2, with 11 bases that match TRBD2. The CDR3 consists of 16 residues. Germline CDR1 and CDR2: SGHTA and FQGNSA. The ends lost 4 bases at V and 3 bases at J; junction bases unmatched: 4. Here the CDR3 reads CASSSRTSGYTGELFF. The CDR3 DNA reads TGTGCCAGCAGCTCCCGGACTAGCGGGTACACCGGGGAGCTGTTTTTT.

The chain links TRBV27 to TRBJ1-4, with a weak D call TRBD1 (5 bases). Trimming left V 4 bases short and J 7 bases short, with 16 bases between. Germline lookup yields CDR1 MNHEY and CDR2 SMNVEV (reference sequence). CDR3 length equals 15 residues. The CDR3 DNA follows: TGTGCCAGCAGTTCAATTGGCAGGGTTGGTGAAAAACTGTTTTTT. Protein sequence: CASSSIGRVGEKLFF. The full variable domain, with the rest looked up from reference TRBV27 and TRBJ1-4, is EAQVTQNPRYLITVTGKKLTVTCSQNMNHEYMSWYRQDPGLGLRQIYYSMNVEVTDKGDVPEGYKVSRKEKRNFPLILESPSPNQTSLYFCASSSIGRVGEKLFFGSGTQLSVL.

The chain links TRBV2 to TRBJ1-5, with 9 positions matching TRBD1. V lost 8 bases, J lost 4 bases, and 0 bases stayed unmatched. CDR1 SNHLY and CDR2 FYNNEI come from the germline V gene. There are 12 residues in the CDR3. CDR3 sequence (DNA): TGTGCCAGCGGGACAGGGAATCAGCCCCAGCATTTT. This gives the protein CASGTGNQPQHF.

The V call is TRBV5-1, the J call TRBJ2-2; D not certain. Germline lookup yields CDR1 SGHRS and CDR2 YFSETQ. The CDR3 covers 15 residues. Deletions cut 0 bases from V and 1 base from J, with 7 bases between. As DNA, the CDR3 is TGCGCCAGCAGCTTGGCTCAGCTGAACACCGGGGAGCTGTTTTTT. It specifies CASSLAQLNTGELFF.

The rearrangement uses TRBV18 and TRBJ2-2; 8 positions match TRBD2. CDR3 size: 15 residues. Germline trimming cut 4 bases from V and 6 bases from J; bases unmatched to any gene: 7. CDR1 and CDR2 from the germline V gene are KGHSH and LQKENI. CDR3 loop: CASSQRESRAGELFF. The CDR3 DNA is TGTGCCAGCTCACAGCGGGAGTCCCGGGCCGGGGAGCTGTTTTTT.

The rearrangement joins TRBV6-1 to TRBJ2-7; D is perhaps TRBD1 (7 bases). V was clipped by 5 bases and J by 2 bases, with 13 bases between them. Germline assignment: CDR1 MNHNS and CDR2 SASEGT. This CDR3 has 14 residues. Written as DNA, the CDR3 is TGTGCCAGCAGTAAACAGGGGACTGCCTACGAGCAGTACTTC. It specifies CASSKQGTAYEQYF.

The genes are TRBV21-1 and TRBJ1-1; TRBD1 was called by the table and not checked on the DNA. TRBV21-1 is assigned pseudogene status. The CDR3 loop spans 15 amino acids. CDR3 amino acids: CASRTGGKGRTEAFF. For the CDR3, the DNA is TGTGCCAGCAGGACAGGGGGCAAGGGAAGAACTGAAGCTTTCTTT.

This chain links TRBV20-1 with TRBJ2-5; 7 nucleotides match TRBD1. V was clipped by 6 bases and J by 4 bases; unmatched bases: 2. The CDR3 spans 11 residues. In germline, CDR1 is DFQATT, CDR2 SNEGSKA (reference sequence). CDR3 DNA sequence: TGCAGTGCGACAGGGACAGAGACCCAGTACTTC. Amino acid sequence: CSATGTETQYF.

This clone was seen just once. The gene calls are TRBV28 and TRBJ2-3; 8 bases match TRBD1. CDR3 length: 17 residues. The germline CDR1 and CDR2 sequences are MDHEN and SYDVKM. V trimming: 5 bases; J trimming: 1 base; junction bases outside the gene matches: 11. The chain's CDR3 is CASSDDRQGIGTDTQYF. The DNA for the CDR3 is TGTGCCAGCAGTGACGACCGACAGGGGATAGGCACAGATACGCAGTATTTT.

The chain couples TRBV5-4 to TRBJ1-2; a weak D match, TRBD1 (6 bases). CDR3 length equals 15 residues. Germline V gives CDR1 SGHNT, CDR2 YYREEE (reference sequence). Between the trimmed V and J ends, which lost 4 bases and 5 bases, there was a span of 18 bases. CDR3 in amino acids: CASSPKPGQTYGYTF. The CDR3 DNA reads TGTGCCAGCAGCCCTAAGCCTGGACAGACGTATGGCTACACCTTC.

The CDR3 spells CASSWTGQIYEQYF. DNA of the CDR3: TGTGCCAGCAGTTGGACGGGACAAATCTACGAGCAGTACTTC. This rearrangement joins TRBV2 to TRBJ2-7; D might be TRBD1 (6 bases). Trimming shortened V by 5 bases and J by 3 bases, and 14 bases separated the two germline ends. Per the germline V gene, CDR1 is SNHLY and CDR2 is FYNNEI. This CDR3 region has 14 residues.

This clone came up once. The rearrangement uses TRBV7-8 and TRBJ2-1; 7 bases fit TRBD2. This CDR3 has 15 amino acids. The germline V gene encodes CDR1 SGHVS and CDR2 FQNEAQ. V dropped 5 bases and J dropped 8; count of bases not matched to a gene: 12. CDR3 DNA sequence: TGTGCCAGCAGCCCACAAGGACTAGTTTCCCATGAGCAGTTCTTC. Translated, it gives CASSPQGLVSHEQFF.

The chain is built from TRBV5-1 and TRBJ2-7, with TRBD1 identical over 7 bases. CDR1 is SGHRS, CDR2 YFSETQ, per germline. V lost 4 bases and J lost 2; bases outside the gene matches: 9. This CDR3 region has 15 residues. As DNA, the CDR3 is TGCGCCAGCAGCAGCCCGGGACAGATGACCTACGAGCAGTACTTC. This encodes CASSSPGQMTYEQYF.

The chain has TRBV15 and TRBJ2-3; D possibly corresponds to TRBD1 (6 bases). V was trimmed by 0 bases and J by 1 base, leaving 8 bases between them. Germline V gene data show CDR1 as LNHNV and CDR2 as YYDKDF (reference sequence). CDR3 length: 15 amino acids. Written as DNA, the CDR3 is TGTGCCACCAGCAGAGAGAGACAGGGCACAGATACGCAGTATTTT. It translates to CATSRERQGTDTQYF.

The CDR3 DNA reads TGTGCCAGCAGTTTGGTATTTTTTAGACACCCGAACACCGGGGAGCTGTTTTTT. Protein sequence: CASSLVFFRHPNTGELFF. The chain carries TRBV28 and TRBJ2-2; no clear D. Germline-derived CDR1 and CDR2 are MDHEN and SYDVKM. The CDR3 spans 18 residues. V was pared by 3 bases and J by 0 bases, with 17 bases between.

This chain links TRBV5-1 with TRBJ1-1; the match to TRBD1 covers 7 bases. Trimming took 0 bases from V and 5 from J; bases not matched to a gene: 10. Germline V lookup: CDR1 SGHRS, CDR2 YFSETQ. This CDR3 comprises 16 residues. In nucleotides, the CDR3 is TGCGCCAGCAGCTTGGCTTCAGGGGGTGGCCTTACTGAAGCTTTCTTT. Translating gives CASSLASGGGLTEAFF.